What follows describes a single TCR beta chain. The sample belongs to a study of shared clonotypes between healthy human individuals. All donors were healthy HIV-negative adults lacking recent acute infections or vaccinations. Unmatched junction bases numbered 5, after V lost 1 base and J lost 5 bases. Germline V gives CDR1 KGHSH, CDR2 LQKENI. This CDR3 comprises 15 residues. Sequencing was performed with immunoSEQ multiplex PCR; in TCRdb, only in-frame clones are kept and a portion is missing. Among a few million clones listed, 90% to 97% were seen once. V usage is TRBV18 and J usage is TRBJ2-7; 10 bases agree with TRBD1. This TCR was sampled from a man aged 18 to 30 in good health. The sequencing sample was made of naive CD4+ T cells sorted from blood. As for subset: CD45RA+ positively selected. Here the CDR3 DNA reads TGTGCCAGCTCACCACTCGGGACAGGGGTCAACGAGCAGTACTTC. Encoded protein: CASSPLGTGVNEQYF.